This is a list of T cell receptor beta chains from one sample in a study of T cell changes during pregnancy in multiple sclerosis. Repertoires were generated with immunoSEQ multiplex PCR, while TCRdb's copy carries only in-frame clones and drops some. The sample records fewer than 40,000 clones, roughly 91% being singletons. The starting material was CD4+ T cells from peripheral blood mononuclear cells, obtained in the second trimester of pregnancy. The receptor set was obtained from a female donor in good health, enrolled as a control in a pregnancy study. The CDR3 runs from the conserved cysteine through the conserved F or W. A D gene is named only where the DNA matches it firmly. Only some rows state a clone size, as once, few, many or a class for expanded clones.

length,size,J,V,D,DNA,CDR3
13,.,TRBJ2-5,TRBV18,.,TGTGCCAGCTCCAGTCAGGATGGAGAGACCCAGTACTTC,CASSSQDGETQYF
15,.,TRBJ1-2,TRBV7-9,.,TGTGCCAGCAGCCCAGTGGGCAGCACTAACTATGGCTACACCTTC,CASSPVGSTNYGYTF
13,once,TRBJ2-1,TRBV11-2,.,TGTGCCAGCAGCTTAGAAGTGGGCAGCGAGCAGTTCTTC,CASSLEVGSEQFF
14,.,TRBJ2-7,TRBV10-3,TRBD2,TGTGCCATCAGTGGCGGTCTAGCGGGCTACGAGCAGTACTTC,CAISGGLAGYEQYF
17,.,TRBJ2-1,TRBV9,TRBD1,TGTGCCAGCAGCATAGAAGACAGGGTCTTAGGCTACAATGAGCAGTTCTTC,CASSIEDRVLGYNEQFF
14,.,TRBJ1-2,TRBV5-4,.,TGTGCCAGCAGCTCGTCGAGGGTACCCTATGGCTACACCTTC,CASSSSRVPYGYTF
19,.,TRBJ2-4,TRBV19,TRBD2,TGTGCCAGTAGTAGGGGGGGACTAGCGGGGGCCCAACGGGGAAACATTCAGTACTTC,CASSRGGLAGAQRGNIQYF
12,.,TRBJ2-5,TRBV28,.,TGTGCCAGCAGTCCCCGTAAGGGGACTCCCAACTTC,CASSPRKGTPNF
18,.,TRBJ1-2,TRBV30,TRBD1,TGTGCCTGGAGCGTAAGCCGCCTTCGGGACAGGATACGGTATGGCTACACCTTC,CAWSVSRLRDRIRYGYTF
15,once,TRBJ1-1,TRBV7-6,TRBD1,TGTGCCAGCAGCCGCCGGACAGGGATGAACACTGAAGCTTTCTTT,CASSRRTGMNTEAFF
13,.,TRBJ2-7,TRBV7-8,.,TGTGCCAGCAGCTTAGACAGGGTTGGCGAGCAGTACTTC,CASSLDRVGEQYF
14,.,TRBJ2-7,TRBV5-1,TRBD2,TGCGCCAGCAGACTGGGGGGGAGCTCCTACGAGCAGTACTTC,CASRLGGSSYEQYF
15,.,TRBJ1-5,TRBV28,.,TGTGCCAGCAGTTTGAGCGGGGGAGGCAATCAGCCCCAGCATTTT,CASSLSGGGNQPQHF
15,.,TRBJ2-7,TRBV7-2,TRBD2,TGTGCCAGCAGCCCTCGGGGGGTTAGCTCCTACGAGCAGTACTTC,CASSPRGVSSYEQYF
14,.,TRBJ2-3,TRBV6-5,TRBD2,TGTGCCAGCAAGATGGGGGGGGACACAGATACGCAGTATTTT,CASKMGGDTDTQYF
14,.,TRBJ1-5,TRBV25-1,.,TGTGCCAGCAGGGGCGGGGCAGGGTATCAGCCCCAGCATTTT,CASRGGAGYQPQHF
14,.,TRBJ1-3,TRBV19,.,TGTGCCAGTAGCATTTCCAGCTCTGGAAACACCATATATTTT,CASSISSSGNTIYF
12,.,TRBJ1-2,TRBV19,.,TGTGCCAGTAGTATACGCAGCTATGGCTACACCTTC,CASSIRSYGYTF
13,.,TRBJ2-1,TRBV6-6,TRBD2,TGTACCAGCAGTAGGGGACTAGCCGTTGAGCAGTTCTTC,CTSSRGLAVEQFF
14,.,TRBJ2-2,TRBV5-1,.,TGCGCCAGCAGCTTGGATGGCGGCACCGGGGAGCTGTTTTTT,CASSLDGGTGELFF
15,.,TRBJ2-3,TRBV5-4,.,TGTGCCAGCAGCGTGGACATTTTTTCCACAGATACGCAGTATTTT,CASSVDIFSTDTQYF
16,.,TRBJ1-1,TRBV5-4,.,TGTGCCAGCAGCTTGCGGTCTGGACAGAGAGGCACTGAAGCTTTCTTT,CASSLRSGQRGTEAFF
21,once,TRBJ2-5,TRBV28,.,TGTGCCAGCAGTTTACCCTACCCCCGGGTGGCGGAGGGCCCGTGGCAAGAGACCCAGTACTTC,CASSLPYPRVAEGPWQETQYF
18,.,TRBJ2-5,TRBV7-2,TRBD2,TGTGCCAGCAGCAAGATAGCGGGAGGGTTTGTATTTCACGAGACCCAGTACTTC,CASSKIAGGFVFHETQYF
15,.,TRBJ2-7,TRBV28,TRBD2,TGTGCCAGCAGTTCCGGACTAGCCGGGCCCTACGAGCAGTACTTC,CASSSGLAGPYEQYF
14,.,TRBJ1-1,TRBV7-2,TRBD1,TGTGCCAGCGACCGGACAGGGGGATTCACTGAAGCTTTCTTT,CASDRTGGFTEAFF
16,.,TRBJ2-1,TRBV11-3,.,TGTGCCAGCAGCCTCTATCCCCAGGCTGGGTACAATGAGCAGTTCTTC,CASSLYPQAGYNEQFF
14,.,TRBJ2-3,TRBV28,TRBD2,TGTGCCAGCAGTTCTAGCGGTCGCACAGATACGCAGTATTTT,CASSSSGRTDTQYF
16,.,TRBJ1-1,TRBV4-1,TRBD1,TGCGCCAGCAGCAGACGACAGGGGAGAGGAGGCACTGAAGCTTTCTTT,CASSRRQGRGGTEAFF
15,.,TRBJ1-2,TRBV18,.,TGTGCCAGCTCACCACCTACGATAGGGGACAATGGCTACACCTTC,CASSPPTIGDNGYTF
16,.,TRBJ2-3,TRBV6-1,TRBD2,TGTGCCAGCAGTGAAGCGACTAGCGGGAGCACAGATACGCAGTATTTT,CASSEATSGSTDTQYF